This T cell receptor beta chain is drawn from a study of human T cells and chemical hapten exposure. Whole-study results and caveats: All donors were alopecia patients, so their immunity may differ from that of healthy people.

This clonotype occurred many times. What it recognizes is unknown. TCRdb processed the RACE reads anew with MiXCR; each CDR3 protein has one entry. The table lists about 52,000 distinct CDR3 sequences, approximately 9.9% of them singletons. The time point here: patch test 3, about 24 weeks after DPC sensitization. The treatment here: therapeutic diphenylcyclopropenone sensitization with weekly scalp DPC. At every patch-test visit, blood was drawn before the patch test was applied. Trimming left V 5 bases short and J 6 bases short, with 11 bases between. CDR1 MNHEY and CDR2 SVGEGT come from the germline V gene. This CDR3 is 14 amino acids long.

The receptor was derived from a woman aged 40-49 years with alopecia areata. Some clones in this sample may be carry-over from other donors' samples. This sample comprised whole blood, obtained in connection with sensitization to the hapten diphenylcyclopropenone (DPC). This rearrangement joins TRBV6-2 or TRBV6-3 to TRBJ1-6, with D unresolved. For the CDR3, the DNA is TGTGCCAGCAGTCCCCGGGCGGCTAATTCACCCCTCCACTTT. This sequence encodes CASSPRAANSPLHF.